This T cell receptor (beta chain) appears in the sequencing data of a study of shared clonotypes between healthy human individuals. The sample holds a few counts of this clone. CDR1 and CDR2 (germline): LNHDA, SQIVND (reference sequence). Trimming left V 3 bases short and J 5 bases short, with 7 bases between. The CDR3 loop spans 12 amino acids. The method was immunoSEQ multiplex PCR; TCRdb's version includes in-frame clones alone and lacks a portion of them. The sample lists about 1 million clones; about 75% were seen once. Sequencing was carried out using memory CD4+ T cells sorted from blood. Regarding subset: CD45RA-negative fraction. The rearrangement uses TRBV19 and TRBJ2-5, with D possibly being TRBD1 (5 bases). This clonotype was obtained from a man aged 18 to 30 in good health. The CDR3 loop is CASSMGRETQYF. The CDR3 DNA reads as TGTGCCAGTAGTATGGGGCGGGAGACCCAGTACTTC.